This entry features one T cell receptor (beta chain) sequence. Enrolled through a virtual design, the participants were between roughly 18 and 89 years of age and came from about two dozen US areas. The data were obtained in a study of blood T cell repertoires in COVID-19. The length of the CDR3 is 14 residues. Trimming removed 2 bases at V and 0 bases at J, with 8 bases between. From germline, CDR1 is MNHEY and CDR2 SMNVEV (reference sequence). Method: immunoSEQ multiplex PCR; TCRdb's copy keeps in-frame clones and lacks some. Seen here are a few hundred thousand clones, 80% to 95% observed once, and the top ten hold approximately 18%.

This sequence originates from a woman aged 25-40 years who had recovered from COVID-19. Sequenced: PBMCs or T cells enriched from blood (not recorded which). The chain recombines TRBV27 with TRBJ2-7, with D perhaps matching TRBD1 (6 bases). Here the CDR3 DNA reads TGTGCCAGCAGTTTAGGACAGTACTCCTACGAGCAGTACTTC. It translates to CASSLGQYSYEQYF.